Shown below are 5 T cell receptor beta chains from a single sample sequenced in a study of blood T cell repertoires in COVID-19. Only in-frame clones appear in the TCRdb table, and some are missing; sequencing was by immunoSEQ multiplex PCR. The table lists tens of thousands of clones, about 82% of them singletons. Material: peripheral blood. These receptors were taken from a woman of 80 years or more with acute or convalescent COVID-19.

In this sample, this clone turned up a few times. V is TRBV10-1 and J is TRBJ1-2, with 9 nucleotides matching TRBD1. Germline V gene data show CDR1 as WNHNN and CDR2 as SYGVQD (reference sequence). The CDR3 is 19 residues long. V gave up 0 bases and J gave up 2 bases; unmatched junction bases: 13. In DNA, the CDR3 is TGCGCCAGCAGTGAGTCGACCGGGACAGGGCCCCTGACGAACTATGGCTACACCTTC. Translation gives CASSESTGTGPLTNYGYTF.

The genes are TRBV27 and TRBJ1-1, with 7 bases lining up with TRBD1. Germline CDR1 MNHEY, CDR2 SMNVEV (reference sequence). After removal of 3 bases from V and 5 bases from J, the junction contained 3 bases not matched to a gene. The CDR3 spans 13 residues. The CDR3 nucleotides read TGTGCCAGCAGTTTCACGGGACAGACTGAAGCTTTCTTT. Translated, it gives CASSFTGQTEAFF.

The chain employs TRBV3-1 (or the pseudogene TRBV3-2) and TRBJ1-5; D might be TRBD1 (6 bases). Germline V gives CDR1 LGHDT, CDR2 YNNKEL (reference sequence). V was clipped by 2 bases and J by 4 bases, with 12 bases between them. The CDR3 totals 15 residues. The CDR3 DNA is TGTGCCAGCAGCCAACAGGGGACATCGAATCAGCCCCAGCATTTT. Translated: CASSQQGTSNQPQHF.

CDR3 in amino acids: CASSQLTGVVNTEAFF. In DNA, the CDR3 is TGCGCCAGCAGCCAATTGACAGGGGTCGTGAACACTGAAGCTTTCTTT. V and J are TRBV4-1 and TRBJ1-1; 8 positions agree with TRBD1. This CDR3 spans 16 amino acids. Unmatched junction bases numbered 5, after V lost 2 bases and J lost 0 bases. Per germline, CDR1 MGHRA and CDR2 YSYEKL.

The chain recombines TRBV27 with TRBJ2-7, with TRBD1 matching 8 bases. J lost 1 base, V lost 0 bases, and 11 bases had no gene match. The CDR3 has 18 amino acids. The V gene's germline CDR1 is MNHEY and CDR2 SMNVEV (reference sequence). In DNA form, the CDR3 reads TGTGCCAGCAGTTTATCGAACATCAGGACAGGGAGATCCTACGAGCAGTACTTC. Translated: CASSLSNIRTGRSYEQYF.